A single sample is the source of the 8 T cell receptor beta chains below, sequenced in a study of shared clonotypes between healthy human individuals. This table comes from immunoSEQ multiplex PCR, and its TCRdb copy is limited to in-frame clones, with some not included. The sample carries a few hundred thousand clones, around 86% recorded once. The sample consisted of memory CD8+ T cells sorted from blood. Sample subset: CD45RO+ cells pooled with CCR7-negative TemRA cells. Receptor source: a man aged 18 to 29 in good health.

The chain combines TRBV7-9 with TRBJ2-7; 9 bases are a match to TRBD1. The CDR3 sequence is 15 residues long. Germline trimming cut 5 bases from V and 3 bases from J; bases unmatched to any gene: 8. Germline-derived CDR1 and CDR2 are SEHNR and FQNEAQ (reference sequence). The CDR3 protein is CASSPPGQGVYEQYF. The CDR3 DNA sequence: TGTGCCAGCAGCCCACCGGGACAGGGAGTCTACGAGCAGTACTTC.

The gene calls are TRBV5-1 and TRBJ2-7, with D uncertain. The CDR3 runs to 15 residues. V shed 0 bases and J shed 1 base, with 11 bases lying between them. Germline V lookup: CDR1 SGHRS, CDR2 YFSETQ. The CDR3 region has the DNA TGCGCCAGCAGCTTGGGGACGGATCCTTCCTACGAGCAGTACTTC. Translated, it gives CASSLGTDPSYEQYF. The whole variable domain, remainder taken from reference TRBV5-1 and TRBJ2-7, is KAGVTQTPRYLIKTRGQQVTLSCSPISGHRSVSWYQQTPGQGLQFLFEYFSETQRNKGNFPGRFSGRQFSNSRSEMNVSTLELGDSALYLCASSLGTDPSYEQYFGPGTRLTVT.

The J gene is TRBJ1-2, the V gene TRBV11-2; no definite D call. The germline V and J ends were trimmed by 4 bases and 7 bases, with 10 bases remaining between them. CDR3 size: 12 residues. The germline V gene has CDR1 SGHAT and CDR2 FQNNGV. DNA of the CDR3: TGTGCCAGCAGCTCCTCTCAACGTGGCTACACCTTC. Residues: CASSSSQRGYTF.

The V gene is TRBV11-2, the J gene TRBJ2-1; 8 positions agree with TRBD1. Germline V gene data show CDR1 as SGHAT and CDR2 as FQNNGV. The CDR3 is 16 amino acids. J gave up 5 bases and V 4 bases, and 10 bases lay outside the gene matches. The CDR3 loop is CASSSRVQGVHNEQFF. For the CDR3, the DNA is TGTGCCAGCAGCTCGAGGGTACAGGGGGTTCACAATGAGCAGTTCTTC. The full variable domain, rest sourced from reference TRBV11-2 and TRBJ2-1, is EAGVAQSPRYKIIEKRQSVAFWCNPISGHATLYWYQQILGQGPKLLIQFQNNGVVDDSQLPKDRFSAERLKGVDSTLKIQPAKLEDSAVYLCASSSRVQGVHNEQFFGPGTRLTVL.

The V call is TRBV9, the J call TRBJ2-1; 8 nucleotides match TRBD1. The CDR3 spans 15 residues. V was pared by 4 bases and J by 2 bases, with 5 bases of the junction left unmatched. Per the germline V gene, CDR1 is SGDLS and CDR2 is YYNGEE. DNA for the CDR3: TGTGCCAGCAGCATGGGACAGGCCACCTACAATGAGCAGTTCTTC. Its translation: CASSMGQATYNEQFF.

The J gene is TRBJ1-5, the V gene TRBV6-1, with D possibly TRBD1 on 5 matching bases. Looked up from germline, CDR1 is MNHNS and CDR2 is SASEGT. Trimming stripped 4 bases from V and 3 bases from J, with 16 bases between. The CDR3 runs to 16 residues. In DNA, the CDR3 is TGTGCCAGCAGTGTTACAGTCGGGGGAAACAATCAGCCCCAGCATTTT. It yields the protein CASSVTVGGNNQPQHF.

This sequence joins TRBV29-1 and TRBJ1-6; D remains unclear. This CDR3 comprises 13 residues. CDR1 is SQVTM, CDR2 ANQGSEA, per germline. V was pared by 6 bases and J by 6 bases, with 12 bases between. In nucleotides, the CDR3 is TGCAGCGTCCGGCCCTTAGGTAATTCACCCCTCCACTTT. The encoded protein is CSVRPLGNSPLHF.

The chain links TRBV10-3 to TRBJ2-5; possibly TRBD1 for D (6 bases). V was shortened by 3 bases and J by 5 bases, with 13 bases between the two germline ends. There are 14 residues in the CDR3. From germline, CDR1 is ENHRY and CDR2 SYGVKD. The CDR3 sequence: CAISEPGESETQYF. CDR3 bases: TGTGCCATCAGTGAACCAGGGGAATCGGAGACCCAGTACTTC.